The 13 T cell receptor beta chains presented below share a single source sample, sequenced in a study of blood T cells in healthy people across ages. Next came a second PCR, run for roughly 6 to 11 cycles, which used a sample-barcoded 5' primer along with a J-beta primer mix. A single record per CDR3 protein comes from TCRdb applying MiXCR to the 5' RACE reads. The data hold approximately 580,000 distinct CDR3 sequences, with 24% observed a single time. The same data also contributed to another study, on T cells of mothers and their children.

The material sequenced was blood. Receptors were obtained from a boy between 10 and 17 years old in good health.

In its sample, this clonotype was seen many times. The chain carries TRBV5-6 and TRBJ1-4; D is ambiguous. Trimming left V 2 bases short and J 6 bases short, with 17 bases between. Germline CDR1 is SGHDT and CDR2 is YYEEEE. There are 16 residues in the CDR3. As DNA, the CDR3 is TGTGCCAGCAGCTTTTGGCCGATGGGAGGCGATGAAAAACTGTTTTTT. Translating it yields CASSFWPMGGDEKLFF. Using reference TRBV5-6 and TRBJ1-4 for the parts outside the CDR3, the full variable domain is DAGVTQSPTHLIKTRGQQVTLRCSPKSGHDTVSWYQQALGQGPQFIFQYYEEEERQRGNFPDRFSGHQFPNYSSELNVNALLLGDSALYLCASSFWPMGGDEKLFFGSGTQLSVL.

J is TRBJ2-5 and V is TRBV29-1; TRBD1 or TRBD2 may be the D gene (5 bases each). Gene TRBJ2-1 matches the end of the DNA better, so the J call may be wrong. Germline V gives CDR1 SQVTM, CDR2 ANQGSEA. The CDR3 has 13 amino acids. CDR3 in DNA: TGCAGCGTTGACTTAGGGGCGGGCAATGAGCAGTTCTTC. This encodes CSVDLGAGNEQFF.

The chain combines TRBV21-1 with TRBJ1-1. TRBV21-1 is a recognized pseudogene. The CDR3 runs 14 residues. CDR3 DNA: TGTGCCAGCAGCAAACGGATGGAGAACAATGAAGCTTTCTTT. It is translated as CASSKRMENNEAFF.

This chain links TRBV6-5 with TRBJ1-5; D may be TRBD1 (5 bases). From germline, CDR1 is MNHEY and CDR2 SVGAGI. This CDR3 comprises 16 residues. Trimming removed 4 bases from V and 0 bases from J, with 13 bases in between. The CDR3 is CASSFSGPYSNQPQHF. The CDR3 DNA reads TGTGCCAGCAGTTTCTCGGGGCCTTATAGCAATCAGCCCCAGCATTTT.

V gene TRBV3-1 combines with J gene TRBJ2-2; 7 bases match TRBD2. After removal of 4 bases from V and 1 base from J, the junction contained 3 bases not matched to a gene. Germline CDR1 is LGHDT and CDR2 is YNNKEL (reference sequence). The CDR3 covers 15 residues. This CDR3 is CASSPLAGNTGELFF. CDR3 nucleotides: TGTGCCAGCAGCCCCTTAGCGGGGAACACCGGGGAGCTGTTTTTT.

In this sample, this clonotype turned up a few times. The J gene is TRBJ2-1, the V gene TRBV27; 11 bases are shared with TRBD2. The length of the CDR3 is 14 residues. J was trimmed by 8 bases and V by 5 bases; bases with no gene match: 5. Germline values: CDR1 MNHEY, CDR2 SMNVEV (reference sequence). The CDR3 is CASSRLAGWDEQFF. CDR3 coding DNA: TGTGCCAGCAGTCGACTAGCGGGGTGGGATGAGCAGTTCTTC.

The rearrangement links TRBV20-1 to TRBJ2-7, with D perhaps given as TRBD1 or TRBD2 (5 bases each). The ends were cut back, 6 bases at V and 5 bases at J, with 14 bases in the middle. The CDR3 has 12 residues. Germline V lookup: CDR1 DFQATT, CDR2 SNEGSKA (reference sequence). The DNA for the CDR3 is TGCAGTGCGGGGCTGAGGGCCAACGAGCAGTACTTC. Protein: CSAGLRANEQYF.

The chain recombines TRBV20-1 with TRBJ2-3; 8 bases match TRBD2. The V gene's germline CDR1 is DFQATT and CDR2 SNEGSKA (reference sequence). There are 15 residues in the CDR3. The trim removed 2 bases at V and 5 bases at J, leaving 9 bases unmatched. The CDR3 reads CSARPTAGVGDTQYF. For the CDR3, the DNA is TGCAGTGCTAGACCCACAGCGGGGGTCGGAGATACGCAGTATTTT.

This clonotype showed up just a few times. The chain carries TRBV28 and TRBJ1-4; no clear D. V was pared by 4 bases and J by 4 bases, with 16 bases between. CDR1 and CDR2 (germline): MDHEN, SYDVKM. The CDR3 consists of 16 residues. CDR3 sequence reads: CASSSGGEGSNEKLFF. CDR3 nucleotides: TGTGCCAGCAGTTCGGGAGGCGAAGGGAGTAATGAAAAACTGTTTTTT.

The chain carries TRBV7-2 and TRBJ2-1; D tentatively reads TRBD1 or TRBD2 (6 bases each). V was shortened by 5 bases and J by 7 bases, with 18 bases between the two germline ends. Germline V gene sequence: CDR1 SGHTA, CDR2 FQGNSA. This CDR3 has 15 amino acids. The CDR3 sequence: CASSRVSGAGNEQFF. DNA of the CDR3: TGTGCCAGCAGCCGTGTATCGGGGGCGGGAAATGAGCAGTTCTTC.

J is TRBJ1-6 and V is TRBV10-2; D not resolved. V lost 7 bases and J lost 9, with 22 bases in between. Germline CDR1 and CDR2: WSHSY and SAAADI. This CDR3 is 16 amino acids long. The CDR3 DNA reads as TGCGCCAGCACCGCCTTTGCCGGGCCCCAGATTTCACCCCTCCACTTT. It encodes CASTAFAGPQISPLHF.

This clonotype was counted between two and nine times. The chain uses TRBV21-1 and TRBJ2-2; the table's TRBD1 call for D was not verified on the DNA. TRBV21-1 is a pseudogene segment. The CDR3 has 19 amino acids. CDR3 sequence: CASSPKGRTGASNTGELFF. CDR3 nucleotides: TGTGCCAGCAGCCCTAAGGGTAGGACAGGGGCTTCGAACACCGGGGAGCTGTTTTTT.

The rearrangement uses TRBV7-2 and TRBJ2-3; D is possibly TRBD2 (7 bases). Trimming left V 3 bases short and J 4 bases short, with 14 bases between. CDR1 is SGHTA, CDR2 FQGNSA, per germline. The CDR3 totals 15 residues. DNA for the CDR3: TGTGCCAGCAGCTTTAGAGGGCGGGGGCCAGATACGCAGTATTTT. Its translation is CASSFRGRGPDTQYF. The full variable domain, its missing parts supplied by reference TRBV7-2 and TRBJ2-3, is GAGVSQSPSNKVTEKGKDVELRCDPISGHTALYWYRQSLGQGLEFLIYFQGNSAPDKSGLPSDRFSAERTGGSVSTLTIQRTQQEDSAVYLCASSFRGRGPDTQYFGPGTRLTVL.